This passage covers 10 T cell receptor beta chains from one sample sequenced in a study of shared clonotypes between healthy human individuals. Using immunoSEQ multiplex PCR, the repertoire was profiled, and TCRdb retains in-frame clones only, with some absent. The sample carries 2 million to 2.5 million clones, 92% recorded once. Material: naive CD4+ T cells from PBMCs. The subset: CD45RA+ positively selected. Receptor source: a man aged 18-30 years in good health. Some clones in this sample may be carry-over from other donors' samples.

This chain links TRBV5-1 with TRBJ2-5; 8 nucleotides line up with TRBD1. The J segment lost 1 base and the V segment lost 4 bases, leaving 6 bases of the junction unmatched. CDR1 and CDR2 (germline): SGHRS, YFSETQ. The CDR3 extends over 15 amino acids. CDR3 loop: CASSNTGGRQETQYF. DNA for the CDR3: TGCGCCAGCAGCAATACAGGGGGACGCCAAGAGACCCAGTACTTC.

This clone is a singleton in its sample. DNA for the CDR3: TGTGCCAGCAGCCTCGGACAGGCCAACACCGGGGAGCTGTTTTTT. Translation: CASSLGQANTGELFF. The chain combines TRBV7-2 with TRBJ2-2; TRBD1 matches 7 bases. The CDR3 spans 15 residues. Germline V CDR1 and CDR2: SGHTA, FQGNSA. The V gene end was trimmed by 5 bases and the J gene end by 2 bases; junction bases not matched to a gene: 5.

This rearrangement joins TRBV12-5 to TRBJ1-1, with 7 bases aligning to TRBD1. V lost 4 bases and J lost 8; bases outside the gene matches: 10. This CDR3 has 14 residues. Germline V gene sequence: CDR1 LGHNT, CDR2 FRNRAP. The CDR3 protein is CASGWRLTGSEAFF. The CDR3, as DNA: TGTGCTAGTGGTTGGCGCCTGACAGGGTCCGAAGCTTTCTTT.

This clone was counted a single time. The chain is built from TRBV27 and TRBJ1-2, with D perhaps TRBD1 (5 bases). The germline gives CDR1 MNHEY, CDR2 SMNVEV (reference sequence). The CDR3 is made up of 12 amino acids. V lost 7 bases to trimming and J lost 8 bases, with 14 bases between them. DNA for the CDR3: TGTGCCAGCATGTTCCAGGGAGGCGGCTACACCTTC. Protein sequence: CASMFQGGGYTF.

This chain links TRBV7-3 with TRBJ2-7, with D perhaps TRBD1 or TRBD2 (5 bases each). The CDR3 extends over 13 amino acids. Germline V gene sequence: CDR1 SGHTA, CDR2 FQGTGA. The ends were cut back, 4 bases at V and 4 bases at J, with 11 bases in the middle. CDR3 nucleotide sequence: TGTGCCAGCAGCTCGGGACCGCTTTACGAGCAGTACTTC. Protein: CASSSGPLYEQYF.

The chain combines TRBV4-3 with TRBJ2-1; weak D call: TRBD2 (6 bases). Trimming left V 3 bases short and J 4 bases short, with 13 bases between. Germline V lookup: CDR1 LGHNA, CDR2 YSLEER. The CDR3 covers 15 residues. Here the CDR3 DNA reads TGCGCCAGCAGCCAGGGACTCCAAAAATACAATGAGCAGTTCTTC. Protein product: CASSQGLQKYNEQFF.

The V and J genes are TRBV10-3 and TRBJ2-3; maybe TRBD2 (5 bases). CDR3 length equals 13 residues. V lost 2 bases to trimming and J lost 8 bases, with 11 bases between them. Germline V gives CDR1 ENHRY, CDR2 SYGVKD. The CDR3 spells CAISEGSGGTQYF. The CDR3 coding sequence is TGTGCCATCAGTGAGGGATCTGGAGGTACGCAGTATTTT.

The J gene is TRBJ2-3, the V gene TRBV5-1, with no clear D. Germline values: CDR1 SGHRS, CDR2 YFSETQ. Trimming shortened V by 1 base and J by 2 bases, and 11 bases separated the two germline ends. The CDR3 consists of 15 residues. Here the CDR3 reads CASSLSGQITDTQYF. The CDR3 DNA is TGCGCCAGCAGCTTGTCGGGCCAGATCACAGATACGCAGTATTTT.

V usage is TRBV5-6 and J usage is TRBJ2-3, with a tentative D call TRBD1 (5 bases). Per the germline V gene, CDR1 is SGHDT and CDR2 is YYEEEE. This CDR3 has 14 residues. The V gene lost 4 bases and the J gene lost 2 bases, with 11 bases spanning the gap. CDR3 sequence (DNA): TGTGCCAGCAGCACCTGGGGCGTCACAGATACGCAGTATTTT. Amino acid sequence: CASSTWGVTDTQYF.

This rearrangement joins TRBV4-1 to TRBJ2-2, with D possibly TRBD1 on 5 matching bases. Germline CDR1 and CDR2: MGHRA and YSYEKL. V lost 3 bases to trimming and J lost 3 bases, with 8 bases between them. The CDR3 has 14 residues. The CDR3: CASSHARDTGELFF. The DNA for the CDR3 is TGCGCCAGCAGCCATGCCAGGGACACCGGGGAGCTGTTTTTT.